The entry below describes one TCR beta chain. This record belongs to a study of blood T cell repertoires in COVID-19. Study context: Material from acute and convalescent COVID-19 was sourced from the United States, Italy and Spain. T cells, B-cell-depleted T cells, or PBMCs supplied cDNA or gDNA.

Authors' data handling: The authors estimated nucleated cell counts from reference gene primer amplification. Using immunoSEQ multiplex PCR, the repertoire was profiled, and TCRdb retains in-frame clones only, with some absent. V, J and clone size are taken as reported in that table, and D and trimming were inferred from the DNA itself. The sample includes about 190,000 clones, approximately 87% seen only once; the top ten take around 0.88%. V was trimmed by 1 base and J by 4 bases, leaving 7 bases between them. This CDR3 is 13 amino acids long. CDR1 and CDR2 from the germline V gene are MRHNA and SNTAGT.

This receptor was taken from a woman younger than 30 who had recovered from COVID-19. The sequencing sample was made of peripheral blood. The J gene is TRBJ1-1, the V gene TRBV6-4; D not certain. The CDR3 sequence is CASSDLSGTEAFF. CDR3 in DNA: TGTGCCAGCAGTGACTTATCCGGCACTGAAGCTTTCTTT.